This entry features one T cell receptor (beta chain) sequence. Its target is unknown. CDR1 and CDR2 from the germline V gene are MNHEY and SMNVEV (reference sequence). The CDR3 extends over 16 amino acids. V was pared by 2 bases and J by 7 bases, with 8 bases of the junction left unmatched. The data belong to a study of T cell responses to AZD1222 COVID-19 vaccine. Study-wide findings and caveats: Targets within unmutated variant regions were reportedly found for nearly half of spike-specific TCRs. Just a handful of AZD1222 recipients tested seropositive at baseline. Repertoires were obtained only post-peak T cell response. Vaccination with two AZD1222 doses was followed by a rise in Spike-specific TCR breadth and depth.

The protocol was immunoSEQ multiplex PCR, while the TCRdb copy is restricted to in-frame clones and leaves out a portion. The data show roughly 180,000 clones, around 94% seen once. This TCR was sampled from an adult who received the AZD1222 COVID-19 vaccine. This chain links TRBV27 with TRBJ2-1, with 10 bases lining up with TRBD2. Sequencing was performed on peripheral blood, taken 28 days after the second AZD1222 dose. The DNA for the CDR3 is TGTGCCAGCAGTTTAATTAGCGGGAGGTTTAGGAATGAGCAGTTCTTC. This translates into CASSLISGRFRNEQFF.